This T cell receptor (beta chain) was sequenced during a study of cytomegalovirus exposure and HLA in healthy donors. This clone has only one observation. What it binds is unknown. CDR1 SGHTA and CDR2 FQGNSA come from the germline V gene. CDR3 length: 16 residues. V lost 2 bases, J lost 3 bases, and 7 bases stayed unmatched. Study outcomes and limitations: TCR beta V- and J-gene trimming was later associated with a missense DCLRE1C variant. Prior analysis indicated that the majority of TCR beta V segments exhibited productivity approximately 87% or approximately 30% of the time.

Amplification used 60 Vbeta primers and 13 Jbeta primers. Profiling relied on immunoSEQ multiplex PCR, and the TCRdb table lists in-frame clones only, not all of them. The sample has approximately 100,000 clones, 79% seen once. The chain joins TRBV7-2 to TRBJ2-1; 7 bases line up with TRBD1. This receptor was taken from a middle-aged woman in good health and CMV-seronegative. Sample: PBMCs. The CDR3 DNA reads TGTGCCAGCAGCTTAATTGGGACAGTAGTCTACAATGAGCAGTTCTTC. Translated, it gives CASSLIGTVVYNEQFF.